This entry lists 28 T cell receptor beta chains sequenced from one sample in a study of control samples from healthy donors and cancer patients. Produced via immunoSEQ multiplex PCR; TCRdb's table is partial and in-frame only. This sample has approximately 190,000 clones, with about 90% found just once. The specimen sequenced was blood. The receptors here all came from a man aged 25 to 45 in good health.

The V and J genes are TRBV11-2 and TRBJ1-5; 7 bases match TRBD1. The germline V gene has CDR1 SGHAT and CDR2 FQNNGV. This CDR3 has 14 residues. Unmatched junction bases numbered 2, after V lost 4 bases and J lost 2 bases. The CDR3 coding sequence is TGTGCCAGCAGCTATGGACAGGGCAATCAGCCCCAGCATTTT. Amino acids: CASSYGQGNQPQHF.

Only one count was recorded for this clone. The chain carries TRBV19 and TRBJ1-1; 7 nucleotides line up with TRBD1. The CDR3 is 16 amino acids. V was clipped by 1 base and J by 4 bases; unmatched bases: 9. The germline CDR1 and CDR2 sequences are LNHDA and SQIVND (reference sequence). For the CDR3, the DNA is TGTGCCAGTAGTATAGCAGGGAGGGGGCCAGGCACTGAAGCTTTCTTT. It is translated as CASSIAGRGPGTEAFF.

CDR3 coding DNA: TGCGCCAGCAGCTTGCTAGGGTTAGAAGGCAATCAGCCCCAGCATTTT. Amino acid sequence: CASSLLGLEGNQPQHF. The chain recombines TRBV5-1 with TRBJ1-5, with D unclear. Germline CDR1 SGHRS, CDR2 YFSETQ. This CDR3 region has 16 residues. The germline V and J ends were trimmed by 1 base and 2 bases, with 13 bases remaining between them. Together with reference TRBV5-1 and TRBJ1-5, the CDR3 gives the full variable domain: KAGVTQTPRYLIKTRGQQVTLSCSPISGHRSVSWYQQTPGQGLQFLFEYFSETQRNKGNFPGRFSGRQFSNSRSEMNVSTLELGDSALYLCASSLLGLEGNQPQHFGDGTRLSIL.

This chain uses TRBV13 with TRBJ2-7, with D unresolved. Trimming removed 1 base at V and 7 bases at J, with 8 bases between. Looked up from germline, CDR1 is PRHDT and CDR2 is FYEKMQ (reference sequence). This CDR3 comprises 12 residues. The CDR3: CASSLAQSEQYF. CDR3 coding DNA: TGTGCCAGCAGCTTAGCCCAATCAGAGCAGTACTTC. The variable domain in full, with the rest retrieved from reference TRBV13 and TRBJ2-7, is AAGVIQSPRHLIKEKRETATLKCYPIPRHDTVYWYQQGPGQDPQFLISFYEKMQSDKGSIPDRFSAQQFSDYHSELNMSSLELGDSALYFCASSLAQSEQYFGPGTRLTVT.

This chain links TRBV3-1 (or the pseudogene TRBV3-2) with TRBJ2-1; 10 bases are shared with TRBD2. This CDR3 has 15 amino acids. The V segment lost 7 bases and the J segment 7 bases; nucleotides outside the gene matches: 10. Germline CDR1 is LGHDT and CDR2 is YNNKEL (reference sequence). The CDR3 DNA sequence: TGTGCCAGCACCTTACTAGCGGGGTCACTTAATGAGCAGTTCTTC. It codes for CASTLLAGSLNEQFF.

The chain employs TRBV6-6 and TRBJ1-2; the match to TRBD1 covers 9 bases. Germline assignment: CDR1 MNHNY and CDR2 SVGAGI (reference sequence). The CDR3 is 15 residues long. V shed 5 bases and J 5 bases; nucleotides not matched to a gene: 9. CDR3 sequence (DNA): TGTGCCAGCAGTCCGTCGGGACAGGGAGTATATGGCTACACCTTC. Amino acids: CASSPSGQGVYGYTF.

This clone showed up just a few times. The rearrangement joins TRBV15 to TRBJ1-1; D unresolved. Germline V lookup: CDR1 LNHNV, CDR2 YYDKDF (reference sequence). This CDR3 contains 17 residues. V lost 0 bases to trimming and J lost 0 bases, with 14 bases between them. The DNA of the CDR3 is TGTGCCACCAGCAGAGATTTAGTGTCGGGCATGAACACTGAAGCTTTCTTT. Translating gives CATSRDLVSGMNTEAFF.

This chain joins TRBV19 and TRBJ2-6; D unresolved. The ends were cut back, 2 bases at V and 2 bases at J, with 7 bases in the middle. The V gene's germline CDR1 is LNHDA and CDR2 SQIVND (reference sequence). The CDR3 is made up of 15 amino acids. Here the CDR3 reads CASSITPPGANVLTF. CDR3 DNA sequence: TGTGCCAGTAGTATAACCCCTCCTGGGGCCAACGTCCTGACTTTC. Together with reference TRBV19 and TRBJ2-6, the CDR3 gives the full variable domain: DGGITQSPKYLFRKEGQNVTLSCEQNLNHDAMYWYRQDPGQGLRLIYYSQIVNDFQKGDIAEGYSVSREKKESFPLTVTSAQKNPTAFYLCASSITPPGANVLTFGAGSRLTVL.

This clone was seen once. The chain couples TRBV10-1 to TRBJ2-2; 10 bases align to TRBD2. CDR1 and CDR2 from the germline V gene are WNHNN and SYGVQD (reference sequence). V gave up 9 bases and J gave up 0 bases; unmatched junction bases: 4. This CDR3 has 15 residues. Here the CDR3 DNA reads TGCGCCAGTAGCGGGGGGTCCCCGAACACCGGGGAGCTGTTTTTT. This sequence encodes CASSGGSPNTGELFF.

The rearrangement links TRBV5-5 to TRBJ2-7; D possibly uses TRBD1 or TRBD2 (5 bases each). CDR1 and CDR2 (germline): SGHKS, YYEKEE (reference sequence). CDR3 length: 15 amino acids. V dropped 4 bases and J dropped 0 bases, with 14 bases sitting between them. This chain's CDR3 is CASSTGGAFSYEQYF. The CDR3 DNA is TGTGCCAGCAGCACTGGGGGAGCTTTCTCCTACGAGCAGTACTTC.

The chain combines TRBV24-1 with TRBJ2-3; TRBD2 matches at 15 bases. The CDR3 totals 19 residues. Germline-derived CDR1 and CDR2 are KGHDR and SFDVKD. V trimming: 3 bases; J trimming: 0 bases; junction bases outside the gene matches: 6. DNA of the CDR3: TGTGCCACCAGTGATCCGGGGACTAGCGGGGGGCCTAGCACAGATACGCAGTATTTT. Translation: CATSDPGTSGGPSTDTQYF.

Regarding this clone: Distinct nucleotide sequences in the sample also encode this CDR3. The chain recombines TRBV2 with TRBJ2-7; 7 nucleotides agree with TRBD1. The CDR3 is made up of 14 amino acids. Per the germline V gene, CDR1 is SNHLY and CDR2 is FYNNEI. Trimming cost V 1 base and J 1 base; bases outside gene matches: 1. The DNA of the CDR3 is TGTGCCAGCAGTGAAGACAGGGGTTCCTACGAGCAGTACTTC. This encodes CASSEDRGSYEQYF.

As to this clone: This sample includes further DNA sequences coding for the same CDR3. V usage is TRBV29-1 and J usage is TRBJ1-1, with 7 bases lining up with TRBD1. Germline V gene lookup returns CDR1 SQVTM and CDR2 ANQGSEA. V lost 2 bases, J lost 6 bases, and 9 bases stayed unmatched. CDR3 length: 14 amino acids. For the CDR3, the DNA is TGCAGCGTTGAACACGTGACAGGGCCCGCTGAAGCTTTCTTT. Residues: CSVEHVTGPAEAFF.

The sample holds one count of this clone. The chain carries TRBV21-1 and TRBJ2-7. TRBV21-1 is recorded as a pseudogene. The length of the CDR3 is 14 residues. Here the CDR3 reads CASRGRRTLYEQYF. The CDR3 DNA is TGTGCCAGCAGGGGACGGCGTACCCTATACGAGCAGTACTTC.

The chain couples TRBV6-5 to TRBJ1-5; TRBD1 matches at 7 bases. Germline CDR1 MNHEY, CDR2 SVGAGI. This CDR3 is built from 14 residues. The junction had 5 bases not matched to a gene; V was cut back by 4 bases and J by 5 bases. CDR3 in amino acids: CASSSRGGHQPQHF. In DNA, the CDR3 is TGTGCCAGCAGTTCCAGGGGGGGTCATCAGCCCCAGCATTTT.

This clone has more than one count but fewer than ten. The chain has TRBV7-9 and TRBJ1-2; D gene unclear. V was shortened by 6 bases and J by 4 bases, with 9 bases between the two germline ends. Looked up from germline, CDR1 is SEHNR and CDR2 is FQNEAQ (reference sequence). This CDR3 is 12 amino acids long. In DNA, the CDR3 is TGTGCCAGCAGTTCGGACGGCTATGGCTACACCTTC. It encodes CASSSDGYGYTF.

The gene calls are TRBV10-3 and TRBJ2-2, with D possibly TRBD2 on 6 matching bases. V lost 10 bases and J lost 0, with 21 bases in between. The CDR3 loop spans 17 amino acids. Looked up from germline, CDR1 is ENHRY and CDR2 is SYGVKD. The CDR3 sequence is CATQMGRGTANTGELFF. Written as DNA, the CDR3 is TGTGCCACCCAGATGGGACGGGGGACCGCGAACACCGGGGAGCTGTTTTTT.

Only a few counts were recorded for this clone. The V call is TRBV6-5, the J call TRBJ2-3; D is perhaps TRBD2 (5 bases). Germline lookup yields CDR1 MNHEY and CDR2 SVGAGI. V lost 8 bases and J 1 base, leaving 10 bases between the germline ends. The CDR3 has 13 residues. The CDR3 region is CASQFGGTDTQYF. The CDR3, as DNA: TGTGCCAGCCAGTTCGGGGGCACAGATACGCAGTATTTT.

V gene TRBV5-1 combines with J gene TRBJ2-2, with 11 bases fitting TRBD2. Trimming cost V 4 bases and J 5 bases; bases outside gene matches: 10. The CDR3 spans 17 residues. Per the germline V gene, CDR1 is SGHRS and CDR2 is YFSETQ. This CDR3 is CASSLRTGTSGTGELFF. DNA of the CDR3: TGCGCCAGCAGCCTCCGAACCGGGACTAGCGGAACCGGGGAGCTGTTTTTT.

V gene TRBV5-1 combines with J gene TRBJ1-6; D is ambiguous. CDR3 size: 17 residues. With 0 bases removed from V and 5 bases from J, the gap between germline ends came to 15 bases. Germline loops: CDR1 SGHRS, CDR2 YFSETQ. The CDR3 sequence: CASSLGPGRVNNSPLHF. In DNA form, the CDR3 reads TGCGCCAGCAGCTTGGGTCCAGGTCGGGTAAATAATTCACCCCTCCACTTT.

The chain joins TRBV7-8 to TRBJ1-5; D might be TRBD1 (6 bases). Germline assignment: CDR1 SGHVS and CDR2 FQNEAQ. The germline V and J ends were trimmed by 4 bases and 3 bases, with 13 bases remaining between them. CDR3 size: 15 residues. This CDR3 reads CASSWERGDNQPQHF. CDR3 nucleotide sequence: TGTGCCAGCAGCTGGGAGAGGGGGGACAATCAGCCCCAGCATTTT. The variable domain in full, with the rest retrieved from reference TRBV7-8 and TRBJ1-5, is GAGVSQSPRYKVAKRGQDVALRCDPISGHVSLFWYQQALGQGPEFLTYFQNEAQLDKSGLPSDRFFAERPEGSVSTLKIQRTQQEDSAVYLCASSWERGDNQPQHFGDGTRLSIL.

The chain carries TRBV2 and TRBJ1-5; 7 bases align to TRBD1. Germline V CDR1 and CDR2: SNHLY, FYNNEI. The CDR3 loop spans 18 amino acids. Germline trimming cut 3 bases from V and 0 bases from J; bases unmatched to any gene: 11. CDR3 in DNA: TGTGCCAGCAGTGATGCGGGCAGGGGGAGGCATAGCAATCAGCCCCAGCATTTT. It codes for CASSDAGRGRHSNQPQHF.

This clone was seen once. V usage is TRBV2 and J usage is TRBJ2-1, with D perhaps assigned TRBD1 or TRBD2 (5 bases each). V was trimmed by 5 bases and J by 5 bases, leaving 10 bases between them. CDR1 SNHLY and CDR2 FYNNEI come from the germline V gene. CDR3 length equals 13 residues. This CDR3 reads CASSPGRDNEQFF. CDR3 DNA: TGTGCCAGCAGTCCAGGGCGGGACAATGAGCAGTTCTTC.

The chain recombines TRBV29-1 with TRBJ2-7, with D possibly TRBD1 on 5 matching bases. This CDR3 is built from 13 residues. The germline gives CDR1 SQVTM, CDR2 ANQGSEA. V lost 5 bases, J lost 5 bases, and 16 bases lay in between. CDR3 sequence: CSVQRSGSDEQYF. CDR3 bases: TGCAGCGTTCAGAGGTCAGGGTCGGACGAGCAGTACTTC.

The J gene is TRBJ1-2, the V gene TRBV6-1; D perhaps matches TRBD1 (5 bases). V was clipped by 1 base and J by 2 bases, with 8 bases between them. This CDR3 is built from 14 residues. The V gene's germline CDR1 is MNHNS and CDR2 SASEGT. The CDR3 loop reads CASSEGQINYGYTF. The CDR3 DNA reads TGTGCCAGCAGTGAAGGACAGATAAACTATGGCTACACCTTC.

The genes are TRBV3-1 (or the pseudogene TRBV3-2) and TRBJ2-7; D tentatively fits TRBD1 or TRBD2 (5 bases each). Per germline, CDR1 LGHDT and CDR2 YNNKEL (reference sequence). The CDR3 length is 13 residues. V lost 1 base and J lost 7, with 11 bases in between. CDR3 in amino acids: CASSQGQWGEQYF. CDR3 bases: TGTGCCAGCAGCCAAGGCCAGTGGGGGGAGCAGTACTTC.

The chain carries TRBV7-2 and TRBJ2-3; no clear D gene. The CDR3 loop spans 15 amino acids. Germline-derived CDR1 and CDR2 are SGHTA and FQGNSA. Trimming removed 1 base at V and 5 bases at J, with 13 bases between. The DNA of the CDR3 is TGTGCCAGCAGCTTAGTTCGCGGCAGAGTAGATACGCAGTATTTT. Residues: CASSLVRGRVDTQYF.

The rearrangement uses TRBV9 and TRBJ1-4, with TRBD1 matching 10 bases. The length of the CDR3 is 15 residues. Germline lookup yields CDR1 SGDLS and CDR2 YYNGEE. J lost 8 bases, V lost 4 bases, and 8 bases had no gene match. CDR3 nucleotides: TGTGCCAGCAGCTCACGGGACAGGGGAGGAGAAAAACTGTTTTTT. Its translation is CASSSRDRGGEKLFF.